This section outlines one TCR beta chain sequence together with its context. This entry comes from a study of blood T cell repertoires in COVID-19. At the level of the study: Researchers got acute and convalescent COVID-19 samples from the United States, Italy and Spain. Nucleic acid was either cDNA or gDNA, and it came from T cells, B-cell-depleted T cells, or PBMCs.

The length of the CDR3 is 14 residues. The V end lost 0 bases, the J end lost 8 bases, and 13 bases lay between the germline ends. In germline, CDR1 is MNHNS, CDR2 SASEGT. In the original analysis: Amplification with reference gene primers provided the estimates of nucleated cell counts. TCRdb's table, derived via immunoSEQ multiplex PCR, lists solely in-frame clones and lacks some. Clonal size and the V and J genes are those of that table, whereas D and trimming came from the DNA. The table records 25,000 to 30,000 clones, roughly 90% of them present only once. The V gene is TRBV6-1, the J gene TRBJ1-2, with D perhaps matching TRBD1 (6 bases). The receptor comes from a human donor in a cohort sampled during active COVID-19. The sequenced sample was peripheral blood. In nucleotides, the CDR3 is TGTGCCAGCAGTGAAGCCAGGGGACGTTTCGGCTACACCTTC. Encoded protein: CASSEARGRFGYTF.